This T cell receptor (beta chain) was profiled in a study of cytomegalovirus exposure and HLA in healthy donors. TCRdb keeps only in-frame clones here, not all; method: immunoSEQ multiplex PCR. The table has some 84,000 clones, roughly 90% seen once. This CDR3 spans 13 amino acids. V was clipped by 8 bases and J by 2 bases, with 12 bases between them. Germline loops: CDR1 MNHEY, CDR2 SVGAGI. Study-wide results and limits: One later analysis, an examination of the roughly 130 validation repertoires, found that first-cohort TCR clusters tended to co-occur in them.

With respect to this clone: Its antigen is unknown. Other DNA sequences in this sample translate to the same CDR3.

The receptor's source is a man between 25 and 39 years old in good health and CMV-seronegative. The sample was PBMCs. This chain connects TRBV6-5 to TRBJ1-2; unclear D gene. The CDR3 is CASSRTGNYGYTF. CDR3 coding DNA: TGTGCCAGCTCCCGCACGGGAAACTATGGCTACACCTTC.